The 15 T cell receptor beta chains given below trace back to one sample, sequenced in a study of cytomegalovirus exposure and HLA in healthy donors. The PCR employed 60 Vbeta primers together with 13 Jbeta primers. Here immunoSEQ multiplex PCR was the method, and the copy in TCRdb shows in-frame clones only, minus some. This table has around 41,000 clones, about half appearing once. Sequenced material: PBMCs. The source of these receptors is a man aged 55 to 70 in good health and CMV-seronegative.

V gene TRBV5-1 combines with J gene TRBJ2-6; 8 bases fit TRBD1. J was trimmed by 0 bases and V by 5 bases; bases with no gene match: 7. Germline V gene data show CDR1 as SGHRS and CDR2 as YFSETQ. The CDR3 is 17 residues long. The DNA of the CDR3 is TGCGCCAGCAGGGTTGGGACAGGTGGCTCTGGGGCCAACGTCCTGACTTTC. Its protein is CASRVGTGGSGANVLTF.

The J gene is TRBJ2-3, the V gene TRBV10-3, with 8 bases matching TRBD2. The CDR3 consists of 15 residues. Germline loops: CDR1 ENHRY, CDR2 SYGVKD. Trimming cost V 10 bases and J 2 bases; bases outside gene matches: 11. The CDR3 DNA is TGTGCCACCATGGGTACGGGAGGGCTCACAGATACGCAGTATTTT. Translated, it gives CATMGTGGLTDTQYF.

Relative to its sample, this clone is medium-sized (0.01 to 0.1%). The chain uses TRBV19 and TRBJ1-2; no reliable D call. V lost 0 bases, J lost 4 bases, and 9 bases lay in between. CDR3 length: 14 residues. Germline V gives CDR1 LNHDA, CDR2 SQIVND (reference sequence). CDR3 DNA: TGTGCCAGTAGTATAGAGCGGGATCGCTATGGCTACACCTTC. As protein: CASSIERDRYGYTF. Full variable domain (outside the CDR3, taken from reference TRBV19 and TRBJ1-2): DGGITQSPKYLFRKEGQNVTLSCEQNLNHDAMYWYRQDPGQGLRLIYYSQIVNDFQKGDIAEGYSVSREKKESFPLTVTSAQKNPTAFYLCASSIERDRYGYTFGSGTRLTVV.

This chain uses TRBV6-1 with TRBJ2-7; possibly TRBD1 for D (8 bases). V lost 6 bases to trimming and J lost 3 bases, with 18 bases between them. Germline CDR1 MNHNS, CDR2 SASEGT. This CDR3 region has 15 residues. CDR3 bases: TGTGCCAGCAGCGTAGGACAGGGAGGGGGCTACGAGCAGTACTTC. Residues: CASSVGQGGGYEQYF.

The J gene is TRBJ2-5, the V gene TRBV6-6; perhaps TRBD2 as D (5 bases). This CDR3 has 12 residues. Trimming removed 10 bases from V and 5 bases from J, with 14 bases in between. CDR1 and CDR2 from the germline V gene are MNHNY and SVGAGI (reference sequence). The DNA of the CDR3 is TGTGCCACCTCTCTCGGGGTTGAGACCCAGTACTTC. This gives the protein CATSLGVETQYF.

Comment on this clone: Distinct nucleotide sequences in the sample also encode this CDR3. This rearrangement joins TRBV6-5 to TRBJ1-1; D gene unclear. V was trimmed by 0 bases and J by 1 base, leaving 6 bases between them. CDR3 size: 14 residues. CDR1 and CDR2 from the germline V gene are MNHEY and SVGAGI. The CDR3 region has the DNA TGTGCCAGCAGTTACTCTGGCGGGAACACTGAAGCTTTCTTT. Translating gives CASSYSGGNTEAFF.

CDR3 coding DNA: TGTGCCAGCACCGAAGGCGCGGTTAGCACAGATACGCAGTATTTT. Protein sequence: CASTEGAVSTDTQYF. This rearrangement joins TRBV7-2 to TRBJ2-3; D ambiguous. V lost 7 bases and J 0 bases, leaving 14 bases between the germline ends. The CDR3 runs to 15 residues. Germline V CDR1 and CDR2: SGHTA, FQGNSA.

This chain joins TRBV15 and TRBJ2-3, with 9 bases fitting TRBD2. The length of the CDR3 is 14 residues. J gave up 0 bases and V 8 bases, and 3 bases lay outside the gene matches. From germline, CDR1 is LNHNV and CDR2 YYDKDF (reference sequence). The CDR3 nucleotides read TGTGCCACCCAACTAGCGGGTAGCACAGATACGCAGTATTTT. Amino acids: CATQLAGSTDTQYF.

The rearrangement links TRBV2 to TRBJ1-2, with D uncertain. The CDR3 consists of 12 residues. V lost 2 bases and J lost 5, with 6 bases in between. The V gene's germline CDR1 is SNHLY and CDR2 FYNNEI. As DNA, the CDR3 is TGTGCCAGCAGTGAACCCGGTTATGGCTACACCTTC. The encoded protein is CASSEPGYGYTF.

V and J are TRBV29-1 and TRBJ1-1; D is possibly TRBD1 (5 bases). The V gene lost 4 bases and the J gene lost 0 bases, with 9 bases spanning the gap. The CDR3 spans 13 residues. Germline V lookup: CDR1 SQVTM, CDR2 ANQGSEA. The CDR3 spells CSVGIQVNTEAFF. CDR3 in DNA: TGCAGCGTTGGTATACAGGTGAACACTGAAGCTTTCTTT.

This chain uses TRBV4-3 with TRBJ1-3; 9 bases are a match to TRBD1. The CDR3 length is 16 residues. Per the germline V gene, CDR1 is LGHNA and CDR2 is YSLEER. Trimming cost V 4 bases and J 4 bases; bases outside gene matches: 8. CDR3 coding DNA: TGCGCCAGCAGCCTAGCCACAGGGGGCCGAGGAAACACCATATATTTT. It yields the protein CASSLATGGRGNTIYF.

J is TRBJ2-3 and V is TRBV2; TRBD2 is a possible D gene (5 bases). CDR1 is SNHLY, CDR2 FYNNEI, per germline. The CDR3 has 15 amino acids. With 7 bases removed from V and 0 bases from J, the gap between germline ends came to 14 bases. CDR3 sequence reads: CASKSPGFSTDTQYF. CDR3 nucleotides: TGTGCCAGCAAATCCCCGGGATTTAGCACAGATACGCAGTATTTT.

In this sample, this clone turned up a few times. The CDR3 nucleotides read TGCGCCAGCAGCTTGGGTTTAGGCAGGGATAACTATGGCTACACCTTC. It codes for CASSLGLGRDNYGYTF. J is TRBJ1-2 and V is TRBV5-1, with TRBD1 as a possible D gene (5 bases). The CDR3 runs 16 residues. Trimming stripped 0 bases from V and 1 base from J, with 13 bases between. The germline gives CDR1 SGHRS, CDR2 YFSETQ.

This clone was seen only once. This chain links TRBV2 with TRBJ1-5; 11 positions agree with TRBD1. Germline CDR1 SNHLY, CDR2 FYNNEI. The CDR3 is 14 amino acids. V shed 6 bases, J shed 4 bases, and the junction held 2 bases outside the gene matches. The CDR3 sequence: CASSGQGANQPQHF. CDR3 DNA: TGTGCCAGCAGCGGACAGGGGGCAAATCAGCCCCAGCATTTT.

The rearrangement uses TRBV27 and TRBJ1-1, with D possibly being TRBD1 (5 bases). CDR3 length: 13 amino acids. CDR1 and CDR2 from the germline V gene are MNHEY and SMNVEV (reference sequence). The ends were cut back, 6 bases at V and 1 base at J, with 9 bases in the middle. The CDR3 DNA is TGTGCCAGCAGCAGGGATGGGAACACTGAAGCTTTCTTT. It translates to CASSRDGNTEAFF.